The table lists the clone carrying this T cell receptor (beta chain) with many counts. Its antigen is as yet unknown. This record comes from a study of CD8 T cells in ankylosing spondylitis. Study-level results: For ankylosing spondylitis blood, a TCR beta motif of 7 or 8 highly homologous variants appeared characteristic. Clones that were linked to disease were CD8+ and were relatively rare in peripheral blood. Significant enrichment of disease-linked clones was reported in matched ankylosing spondylitis synovial fluid.

Making use of molecular barcodes, quantitative 5'-RACE generated TCR beta libraries. TCRdb ran MiXCR on the 5' RACE reads and lists one entry per CDR3 protein. The repertoire consists of about 200,000 distinct CDR3 sequences, with around 6.6% occurring once and the leading ten covering approximately 15%. The V end lost 2 bases, the J end lost 8 bases, and 15 bases lay between the germline ends. The CDR3 contains 14 residues. CDR1 and CDR2 from the germline V gene are SGHRS and YFSETQ. The sample comprised blood, either unsorted or a sorted T cell fraction (not recorded which). This clonotype originated in a male donor with ankylosing spondylitis. The V gene is TRBV5-1, the J gene TRBJ2-3; D unresolved. CDR3 protein: CASSFDSTAFTQYF. DNA of the CDR3: TGCGCCAGCAGCTTTGATTCGACCGCCTTTACGCAGTATTTT.